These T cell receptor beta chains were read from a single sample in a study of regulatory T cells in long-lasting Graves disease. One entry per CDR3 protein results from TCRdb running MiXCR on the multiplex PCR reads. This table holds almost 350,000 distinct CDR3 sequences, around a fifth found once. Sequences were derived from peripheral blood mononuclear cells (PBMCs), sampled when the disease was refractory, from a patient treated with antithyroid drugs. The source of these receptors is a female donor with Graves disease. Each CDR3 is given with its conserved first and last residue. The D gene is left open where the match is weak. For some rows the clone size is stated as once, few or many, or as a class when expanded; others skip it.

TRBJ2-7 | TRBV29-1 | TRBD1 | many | TGCAGCGCAGGGACAGGGACCTACGAGCAGTACTTC | CSAGTGTYEQYF
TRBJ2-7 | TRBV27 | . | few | TGTGCCAGCAGTTTATCTGGACACCGCCTCGAGCAGTACTTC | CASSLSGHRLEQYF
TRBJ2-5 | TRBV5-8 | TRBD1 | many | TGTGCCAGCAGCGTGGGACAGGGGGCGGTGGAGACCCAGTACTTC | CASSVGQGAVETQYF
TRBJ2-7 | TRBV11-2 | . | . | TGTGCCAGCAGCTTAGATCGACGAAGCGGCGAGCAGTACTTC | CASSLDRRSGEQYF
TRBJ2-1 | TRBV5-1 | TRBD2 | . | TGCGCCAGCAGTCCGCGGGAGAACTCCTACAATGAGCAGTTCTTC | CASSPRENSYNEQFF
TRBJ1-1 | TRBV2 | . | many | TGTGCCATCCCACAGGGAACTGAAGCTTTCTTT | CAIPQGTEAFF
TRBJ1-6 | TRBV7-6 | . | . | TGTGCCAGCAGCTTAGCACACGAGGAAAATTCACCCCTCCACTTT | CASSLAHEENSPLHF
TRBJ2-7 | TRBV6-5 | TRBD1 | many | TGTGCCAGCAGTTACTCGGGATGGGACAGGGACTACGAGCAGTACTTC | CASSYSGWDRDYEQYF
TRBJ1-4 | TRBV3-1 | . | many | TGTGCCAGCAGCCAAGCTCTTCAGGGTAAACTGTTTTTT | CASSQALQGKLFF
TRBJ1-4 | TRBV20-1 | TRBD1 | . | TGCAGCCACCTAGGACAGGCCACAGAAAAACTGTTTTTT | CSHLGQATEKLFF
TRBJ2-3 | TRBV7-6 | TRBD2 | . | TGTGCCAGCAGCTTAGAGGCGGCTAGCGGGGGGTTCGATACGCAGTATTTT | CASSLEAASGGFDTQYF
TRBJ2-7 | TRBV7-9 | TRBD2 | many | TGTGCCAGCAGCTTAGGGGCTAGCGGGAATCACGAGCAGTACTTC | CASSLGASGNHEQYF
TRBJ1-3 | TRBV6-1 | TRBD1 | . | TGTGCCAGCAGTACAGGGGCCTCTGGAAACACCATATATTTT | CASSTGASGNTIYF
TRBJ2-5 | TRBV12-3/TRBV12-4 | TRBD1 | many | TGTGCCAGCAGTCCCCAGGGGGCGCTTAAAGAGACCCAGTACTTC | CASSPQGALKETQYF
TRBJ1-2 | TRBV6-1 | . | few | TGTGCCAGCACGCCAGGGTTAAACTATGGCTACACCTTC | CASTPGLNYGYTF
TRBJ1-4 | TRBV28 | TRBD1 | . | TGTGCCAGCAGCCAAATCCCCGGGACAGAAGAGTATGAAAAACTGTTTTTT | CASSQIPGTEEYEKLFF
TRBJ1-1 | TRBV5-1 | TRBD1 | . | TGCGCCAGCATGACAGGGCCCATGAACACTGAAGCTTTCTTT | CASMTGPMNTEAFF
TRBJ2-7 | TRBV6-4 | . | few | TGTGCCAGCAGTGCCGGACACTCCTACGAGCAGTACTTC | CASSAGHSYEQYF
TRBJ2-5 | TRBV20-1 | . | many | TGCAGTGCTAGGATTTATCCAGAGACCCAGTACTTC | CSARIYPETQYF
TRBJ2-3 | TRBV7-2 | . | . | TGTGCCAGCAGCCCCTTCAGCCGAGAGGGTTATACGCAGTATTTT | CASSPFSREGYTQYF
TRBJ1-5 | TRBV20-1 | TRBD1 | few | TGCAGTGCTAGAAGAACAACGGGACAGGGTGGTCAGCCCCAGCATTTT | CSARRTTGQGGQPQHF
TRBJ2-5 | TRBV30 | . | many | TGTGCCTGGAGTGTAGTCGGGAAATCGGGGGTCTACTTC | CAWSVVGKSGVYF
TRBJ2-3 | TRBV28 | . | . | TGTGCCAGCAGTTCGATCTGGCAAACAGATACGCAGTATTTT | CASSSIWQTDTQYF
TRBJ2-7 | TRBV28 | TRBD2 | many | TGTGCCAGCACCCCAGGGACTAGCGGTGCCGGCGAGCAGTACTTC | CASTPGTSGAGEQYF
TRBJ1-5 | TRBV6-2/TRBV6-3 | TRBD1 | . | TGTGCCAGCAGTTACTCGCCGGGACAGTTTAATCAGCCCCAGCATTTT | CASSYSPGQFNQPQHF
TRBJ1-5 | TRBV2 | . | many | TGTGCCAGCAGTACACAGGGCTCCAATCAGCCCCAGCATTTT | CASSTQGSNQPQHF
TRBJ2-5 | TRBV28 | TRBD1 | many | TGTGCCAGCAGGACCCCAAGGACAGGTTATAGAGAGACCCAGTACTTC | CASRTPRTGYRETQYF
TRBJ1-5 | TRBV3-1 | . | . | TGTGCCAGCAGCCAAGAGAGGTGGCAGCCCCAGCATTTT | CASSQERWQPQHF
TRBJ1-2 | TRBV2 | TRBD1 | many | TGTGCCAGCAGTGAGGACAGGGGGAGACATGGCTACACCTTC | CASSEDRGRHGYTF
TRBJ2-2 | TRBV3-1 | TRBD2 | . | TGTGCCAGCAGCGCGGGGGGGCCGACCGGGGAGCTGTTTTTT | CASSAGGPTGELFF
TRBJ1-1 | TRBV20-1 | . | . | TGCAGTGCTAGAGCCTCCACAGGGAAGAGACTGGGCGCTGAAGCTTTCTTT | CSARASTGKRLGAEAFF
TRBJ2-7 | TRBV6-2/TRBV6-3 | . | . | TGTGCCAGCAGTTACCTCAGGGGATGGTACTTC | CASSYLRGWYF
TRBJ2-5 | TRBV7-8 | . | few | TGTGCCAGCAGCTTAAGGTTTGGAGAGACCCAGTACTTC | CASSLRFGETQYF
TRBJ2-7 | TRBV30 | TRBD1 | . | TGTGCCTGGAACAGACAGGGGCGTCTCTACGAGCAGTACTTC | CAWNRQGRLYEQYF
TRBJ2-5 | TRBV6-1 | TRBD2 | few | TGTGCCAGCAGGGACTACCCGGGAGGGAGAAAGGAGACCCAGTACTTC | CASRDYPGGRKETQYF
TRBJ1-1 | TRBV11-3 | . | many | TGTGCCAGCAGCCCTAGGGGTCCTAGCACTGAAGCTTTCTTT | CASSPRGPSTEAFF
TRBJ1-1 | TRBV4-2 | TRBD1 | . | TGTGCCAGCAGCCAAGAGAGGGGGCTGGGAGCTTTCTTT | CASSQERGLGAFF
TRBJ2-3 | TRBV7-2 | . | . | TGTGCCAGCAGCTCGGTGGGGGGTTACACAGATACGCAGTATTTT | CASSSVGGYTDTQYF
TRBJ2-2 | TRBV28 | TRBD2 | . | TGTGCCAGCAGACGGGAGGTATTGAACACCGGGGAGCTGTTTTTT | CASRREVLNTGELFF
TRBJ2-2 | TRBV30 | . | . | TGTGCCTGGAGTGGTCAGGGGACCGGGGAGCTGTTTTTT | CAWSGQGTGELFF
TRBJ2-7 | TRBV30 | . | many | TGTGCCTGGAGTCCCAGGGGGGGGAATGGAGAGCAGTACTTC | CAWSPRGGNGEQYF
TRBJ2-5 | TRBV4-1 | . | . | TGCGCCAGCAGCCAAGAAGGATTGGAGACCCAGTACTTC | CASSQEGLETQYF
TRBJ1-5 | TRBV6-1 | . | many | TGTGCCAGCAGCTGGGACCGCAATCAGCCCCAGCATTTT | CASSWDRNQPQHF
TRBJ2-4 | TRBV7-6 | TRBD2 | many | TGTGCCAGCAGCTTAGAGCTAGCGGGAGAGATGGGCAAAAACATTCAGTACTTC | CASSLELAGEMGKNIQYF
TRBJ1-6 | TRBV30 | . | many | TGTGCCTGGAGTCGTCCCCGGGGGGCCGGTAATTCACCCCTCCACTTT | CAWSRPRGAGNSPLHF
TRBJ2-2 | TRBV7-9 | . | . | TGTGCCAGCAGAGGGCTAACCACCGGGGAGCTGTTTTTT | CASRGLTTGELFF
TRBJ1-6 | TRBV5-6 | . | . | TGTGCCAGCAGCTTGGTGGACCGTAGCTCACCCCTCCACTTT | CASSLVDRSSPLHF
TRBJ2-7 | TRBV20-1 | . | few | TGCAGTGCTAGAGATGAAGGGATTACAGGGCCCCTTTCCTACGAGCAGTACTTC | CSARDEGITGPLSYEQYF
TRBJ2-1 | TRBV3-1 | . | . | TGTGCCAGCAGCCAAGTTCTGGAGACGCGGTCTAATGAGCAGTTCTTC | CASSQVLETRSNEQFF
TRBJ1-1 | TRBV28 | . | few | TGTGCCAGCAGTGAACCACCGGGGAGAGGGAACACTGAAGCTTTCTTT | CASSEPPGRGNTEAFF
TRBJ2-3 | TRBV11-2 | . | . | TGTGCCAGCAGCGCCGGCGGTAGCGCACGCACAGATACGCAGTATTTT | CASSAGGSARTDTQYF
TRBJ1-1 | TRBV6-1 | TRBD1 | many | TGTGCCAGCGGACAGGGCGGCACTGAAGCTTTCTTT | CASGQGGTEAFF
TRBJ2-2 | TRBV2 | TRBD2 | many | TGTGCCAGCAGTGAGGTAGCGGGGGTCAACACCGGGGAGCTGTTTTTT | CASSEVAGVNTGELFF
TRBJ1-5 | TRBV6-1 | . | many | TGTGCCAGCAGTGGGGGACCAGAACTCCATAGCAATCAGCCCCAGCATTTT | CASSGGPELHSNQPQHF
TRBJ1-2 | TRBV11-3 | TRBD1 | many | TGTGCCAGCAGCTTAGGTGGGACAGGGCCCCACAACTATGGCTACACCTTC | CASSLGGTGPHNYGYTF